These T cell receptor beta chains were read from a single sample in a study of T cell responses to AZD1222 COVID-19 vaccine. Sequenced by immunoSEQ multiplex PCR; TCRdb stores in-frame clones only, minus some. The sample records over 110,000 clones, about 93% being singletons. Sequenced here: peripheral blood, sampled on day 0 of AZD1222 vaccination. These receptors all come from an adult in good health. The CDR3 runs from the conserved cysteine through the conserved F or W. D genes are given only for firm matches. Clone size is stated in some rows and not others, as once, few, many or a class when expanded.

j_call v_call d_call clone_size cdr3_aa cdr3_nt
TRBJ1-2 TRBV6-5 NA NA CASRSGQQYYGYTF TGTGCCAGCAGGAGTGGACAGCAGTACTATGGCTACACCTTC
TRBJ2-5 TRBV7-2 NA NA CASSHERETQYF TGTGCCAGCAGTCACGAACGGGAGACCCAGTACTTC
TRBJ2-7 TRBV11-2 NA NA CASSLEALGAYEQYF TGTGCCAGCAGCTTAGAAGCCCTCGGGGCCTACGAGCAGTACTTC
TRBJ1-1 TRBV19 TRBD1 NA CASSWRGTGNTEAFF TGTGCCAGTAGTTGGCGGGGGACAGGTAACACTGAAGCTTTCTTT
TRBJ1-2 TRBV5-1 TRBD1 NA CASSLEVRGWDYGYTF TGCGCCAGCAGCTTGGAAGTCAGGGGGTGGGACTATGGCTACACCTTC
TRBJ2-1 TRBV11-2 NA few CASAGAYNEQFF TGTGCCAGTGCAGGGGCTTACAATGAGCAGTTCTTC
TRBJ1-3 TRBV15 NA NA CATSRGTRSGNTIYF TGTGCCACCAGCAGAGGGACGCGCTCTGGAAACACCATATATTTT
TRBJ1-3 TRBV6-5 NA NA CASSLGRTSGNTIYF TGTGCCAGCAGCCTAGGACGTACCTCTGGAAACACCATATATTTT
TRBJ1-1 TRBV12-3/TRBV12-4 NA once CASSLSGNTEAFF TGTGCCAGCAGTTTAAGCGGGAACACTGAAGCTTTCTTT
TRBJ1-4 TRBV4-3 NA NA CASSQDPLQGREKLFF TGCGCCAGCAGCCAAGATCCGTTGCAGGGGAGAGAAAAACTGTTTTTT
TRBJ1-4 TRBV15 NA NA CATSRDLQGGAEKLFF TGTGCCACCAGCAGAGATCTGCAGGGCGGTGCTGAAAAACTGTTTTTT
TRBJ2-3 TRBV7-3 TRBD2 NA CASSVVAGGRYAATQYF TGTGCCAGCAGCGTTGTAGCGGGAGGCCGTTATGCCGCTACGCAGTATTTT
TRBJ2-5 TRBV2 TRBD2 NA CASSEVAGGPETQYF TGTGCCAGCAGTGAAGTAGCGGGGGGGCCCGAGACCCAGTACTTC
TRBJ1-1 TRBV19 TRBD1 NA CASSPRQGDTEAFF TGTGCCAGTAGTCCCAGACAGGGGGATACTGAAGCTTTCTTT
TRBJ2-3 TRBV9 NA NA CASSVLGGPTDTQYF TGTGCCAGCAGCGTCCTGGGGGGGCCGACAGATACGCAGTATTTT
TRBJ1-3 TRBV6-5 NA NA CASSYTRSGNTIYF TGTGCCAGCAGTTACACTAGATCTGGAAACACCATATATTTT
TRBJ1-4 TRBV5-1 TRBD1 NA CASSEGQGAFEKLFF TGCGCCAGCAGCGAGGGACAGGGGGCGTTTGAAAAACTGTTTTTT
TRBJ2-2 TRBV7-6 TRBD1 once CASSPLQGAYNTGELFF TGTGCCAGCAGCCCCCTCCAGGGGGCGTATAACACCGGGGAGCTGTTTTTT
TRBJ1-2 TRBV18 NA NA CASSPPGPGEHYGYTF TGTGCCAGCTCACCACCCGGACCCGGGGAGCACTATGGCTACACCTTC
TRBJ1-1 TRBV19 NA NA CASRGDSGMNTEAFF TGTGCCAGTAGGGGCGACAGCGGGATGAACACTGAAGCTTTCTTT
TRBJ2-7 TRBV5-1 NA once CASSLRGRGGHEQYF TGCGCCAGCAGCTTGCGGGGCAGGGGCGGCCACGAGCAGTACTTC
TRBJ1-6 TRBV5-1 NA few CASSSGEGGNFSPLHF TGCGCCAGCAGCTCAGGGGAGGGGGGCAATTTTTCACCCCTCCACTTT
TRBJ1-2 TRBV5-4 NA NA CASSPGAYYGYTF TGTGCCAGCAGCCCCGGGGCCTACTATGGCTACACCTTC
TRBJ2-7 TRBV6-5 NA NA CAAQSGTSYEQYF TGTGCCGCACAGAGCGGTACCTCCTACGAGCAGTACTTC
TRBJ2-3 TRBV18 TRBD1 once CASSDREGADTQYF TGTGCCAGCTCAGACAGGGAAGGTGCAGATACGCAGTATTTT
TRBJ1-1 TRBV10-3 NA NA CAISESRTANTEAFF TGTGCCATCAGTGAGTCGCGGACAGCGAACACTGAAGCTTTCTTT
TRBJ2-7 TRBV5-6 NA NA CASSSDGASYEQYF TGTGCCAGCAGCTCGGACGGGGCGTCCTACGAGCAGTACTTC
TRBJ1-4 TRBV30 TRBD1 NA CAWSDLGQGKVKLFF TGTGCCTGGAGTGACCTCGGACAGGGGAAGGTGAAACTGTTTTTT
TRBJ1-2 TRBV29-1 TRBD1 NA CSVSMDRGPVDTF TGCAGCGTTAGCATGGACAGGGGGCCGGTGGACACCTTC
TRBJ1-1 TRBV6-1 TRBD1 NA CASSEGGQGSTEAFF TGTGCCAGCAGTGAAGGGGGACAGGGATCGACTGAAGCTTTCTTT
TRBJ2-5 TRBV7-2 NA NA CASSLGTRGETQYF TGTGCCAGCAGCCTGGGGACCCGGGGAGAGACCCAGTACTTC
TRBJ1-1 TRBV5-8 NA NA CASSHLRSNEAFF TGTGCCAGCAGCCATCTCCGGTCGAATGAAGCTTTCTTT
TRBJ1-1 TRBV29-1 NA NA CTALVGQLNTEAFF TGCACCGCACTTGTTGGACAGCTGAACACTGAAGCTTTCTTT
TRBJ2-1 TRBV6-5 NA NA CASQRGNEQFF TGTGCCAGTCAGAGGGGAAATGAGCAGTTCTTC
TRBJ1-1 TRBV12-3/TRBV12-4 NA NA CASSFEENTEAFF TGTGCCAGCAGTTTTGAAGAGAACACTGAAGCTTTCTTT
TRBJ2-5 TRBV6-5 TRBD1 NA CASRLRGETQYF TGTGCCAGCAGGCTCAGGGGGGAGACCCAGTACTTC
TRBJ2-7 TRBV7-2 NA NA CASSLGNPSRDEQYF TGTGCCAGCAGCTTAGGTAACCCCTCCAGGGACGAGCAGTACTTC
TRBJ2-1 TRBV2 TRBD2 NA CASPARGFSGGATTYNEQFF TGTGCCAGCCCAGCCCGGGGGTTTAGCGGGGGGGCCACGACCTACAATGAGCAGTTCTTC
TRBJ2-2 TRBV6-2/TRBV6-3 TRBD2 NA CASSYLGLAANTGELFF TGTGCCAGCAGTTACCTCGGACTAGCGGCGAACACCGGGGAGCTGTTTTTT
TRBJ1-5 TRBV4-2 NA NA CASSQDNTGQPQHF TGTGCCAGCAGCCAAGACAATACGGGTCAGCCCCAGCATTTT
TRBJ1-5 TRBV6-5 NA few CASSYHRGAFNQPQHF TGTGCCAGCAGTTACCATCGAGGGGCATTCAATCAGCCCCAGCATTTT
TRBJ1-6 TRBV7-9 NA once CASSLGVASPLHF TGTGCCAGCAGCTTAGGGGTGGCTTCACCCCTCCACTTT
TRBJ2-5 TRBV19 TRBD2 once CASSGGSGETQYF TGTGCCAGTAGCGGGGGGTCCGGAGAGACCCAGTACTTC
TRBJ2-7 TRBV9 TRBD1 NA CASSVGGQEAYEQYF TGTGCCAGCAGCGTTGGGGGACAGGAGGCCTACGAGCAGTACTTC
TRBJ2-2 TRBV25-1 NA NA CASSESHPRELFF TGTGCCAGCAGTGAATCCCACCCGAGGGAGCTGTTTTTT
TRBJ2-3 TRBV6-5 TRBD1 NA CASSSGQGSADTQYF TGTGCCAGCAGTTCAGGACAGGGGAGCGCAGATACGCAGTATTTT